Sequencing of this TCR beta chain was carried out in a study of CD8+ T cells in alopecia areata. V was clipped by 1 base and J by 6 bases; unmatched bases: 4. The germline gives CDR1 MGHRA, CDR2 YSYEKL. The CDR3 spans 15 residues. Starting from PBMCs, sorting isolated CD4+ and CD8+ T cells. It was cDNA, reverse transcribed from extracted RNA, that served as the sequencing template. Using immunoSEQ multiplex PCR, the repertoire was profiled, and TCRdb retains in-frame clones only, with some absent. The sample includes around 140,000 clones, around 51% of them seen just once. Sequencing was performed on CD4+ T cells sorted from blood, taken at week 0. The origin of this receptor is a human donor with alopecia areata. V gene TRBV4-1 combines with J gene TRBJ1-5; 9 positions match TRBD1. The CDR3 nucleotides read TGCGCCAGCAGCCAAGTGGGACAGGGAGGTCAGCCCCAGCATTTT. This encodes CASSQVGQGGQPQHF.